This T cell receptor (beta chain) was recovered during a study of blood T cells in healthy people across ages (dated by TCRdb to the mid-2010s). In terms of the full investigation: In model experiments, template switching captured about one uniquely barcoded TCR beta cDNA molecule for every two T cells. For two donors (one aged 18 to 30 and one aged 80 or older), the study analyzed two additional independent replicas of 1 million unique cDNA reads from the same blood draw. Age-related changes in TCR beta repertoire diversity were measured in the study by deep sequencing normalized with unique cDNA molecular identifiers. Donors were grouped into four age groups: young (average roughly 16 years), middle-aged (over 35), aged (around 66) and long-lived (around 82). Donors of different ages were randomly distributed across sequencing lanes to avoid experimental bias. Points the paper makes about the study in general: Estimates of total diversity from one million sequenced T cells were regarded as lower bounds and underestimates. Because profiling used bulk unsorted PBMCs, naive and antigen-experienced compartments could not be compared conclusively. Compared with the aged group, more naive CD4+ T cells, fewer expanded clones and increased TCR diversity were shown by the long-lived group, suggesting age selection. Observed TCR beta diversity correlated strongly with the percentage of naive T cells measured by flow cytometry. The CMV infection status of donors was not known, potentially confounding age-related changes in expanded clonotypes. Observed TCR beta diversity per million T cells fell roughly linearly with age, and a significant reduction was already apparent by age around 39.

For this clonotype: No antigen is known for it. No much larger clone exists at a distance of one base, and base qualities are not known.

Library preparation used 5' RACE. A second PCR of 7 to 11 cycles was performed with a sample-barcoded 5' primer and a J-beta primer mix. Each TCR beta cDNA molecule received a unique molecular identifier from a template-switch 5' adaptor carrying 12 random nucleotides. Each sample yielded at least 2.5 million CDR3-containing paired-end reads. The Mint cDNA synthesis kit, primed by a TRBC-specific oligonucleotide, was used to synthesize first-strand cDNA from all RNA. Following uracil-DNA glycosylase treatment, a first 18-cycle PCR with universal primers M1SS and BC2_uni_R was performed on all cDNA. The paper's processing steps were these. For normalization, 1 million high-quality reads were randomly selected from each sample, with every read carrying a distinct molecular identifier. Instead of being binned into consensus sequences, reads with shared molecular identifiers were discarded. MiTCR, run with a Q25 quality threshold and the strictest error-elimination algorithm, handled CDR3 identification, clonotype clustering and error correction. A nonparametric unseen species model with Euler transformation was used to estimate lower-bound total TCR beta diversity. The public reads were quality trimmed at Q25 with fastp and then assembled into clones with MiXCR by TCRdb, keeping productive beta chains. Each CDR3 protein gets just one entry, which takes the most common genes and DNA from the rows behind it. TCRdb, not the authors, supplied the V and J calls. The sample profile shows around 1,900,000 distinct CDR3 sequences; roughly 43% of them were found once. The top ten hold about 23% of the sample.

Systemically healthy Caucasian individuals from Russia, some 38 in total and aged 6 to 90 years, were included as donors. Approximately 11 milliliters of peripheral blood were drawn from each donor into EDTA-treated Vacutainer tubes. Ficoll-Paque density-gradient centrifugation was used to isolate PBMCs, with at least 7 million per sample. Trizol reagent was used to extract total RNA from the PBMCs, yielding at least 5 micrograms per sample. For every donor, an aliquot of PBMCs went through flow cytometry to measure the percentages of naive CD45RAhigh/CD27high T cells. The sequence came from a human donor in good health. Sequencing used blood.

The CDR3 reads as follows: CSALRGPSYEQYF. The DNA reads TGCAGTGCCCTCCGGGGGCCTTCCTACGAGCAGTACTTC. Recombination linked TRBV20-1 to TRBJ2-7; the D region may be TRBD1 or TRBD2, each matching 6 bases equally. Trimming costs V 6 bases and J 1 base, and their ends lie 13 bases apart. The CDR1 and CDR2 encoded by the germline V gene (reference sequence) are DFQATT and SNEGSKA. There are 13 amino acids in the CDR3, from cysteine to phenylalanine inclusive. The retained sequence is limited to the CDR3, 39 bases, with the frame set at the first base.